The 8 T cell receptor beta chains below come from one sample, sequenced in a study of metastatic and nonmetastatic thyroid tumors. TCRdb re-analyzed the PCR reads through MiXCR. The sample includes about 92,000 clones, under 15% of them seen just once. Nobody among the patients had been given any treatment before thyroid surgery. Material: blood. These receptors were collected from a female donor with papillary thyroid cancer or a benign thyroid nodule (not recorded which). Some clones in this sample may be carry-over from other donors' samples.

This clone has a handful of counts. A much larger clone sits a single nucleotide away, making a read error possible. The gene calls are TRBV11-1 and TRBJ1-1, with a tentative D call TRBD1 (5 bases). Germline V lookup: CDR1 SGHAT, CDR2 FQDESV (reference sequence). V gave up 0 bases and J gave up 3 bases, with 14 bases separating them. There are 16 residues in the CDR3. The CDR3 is CASSLAQVREDTEAFF. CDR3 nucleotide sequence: TGTGCCAGCAGCTTAGCACAGGTCAGAGAGGACACTGAAGCTTTCTTT. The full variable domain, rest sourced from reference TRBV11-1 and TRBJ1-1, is EAEVAQSPRYKITEKSQAVAFWCDPISGHATLYWYRQILGQGPELLVQFQDESVVDDSQLPKDRFSAERLKGVDSTLKIQPAELGDSAMYLCASSLAQVREDTEAFFGQGTRLTVV.

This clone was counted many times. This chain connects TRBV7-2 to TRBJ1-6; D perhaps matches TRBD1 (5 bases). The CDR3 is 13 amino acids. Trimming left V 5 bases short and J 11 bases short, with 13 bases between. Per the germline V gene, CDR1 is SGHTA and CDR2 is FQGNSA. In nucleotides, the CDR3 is TGTGCCAGCAGCCCAGGGAGAGTGGCACCCCTCCACTTT. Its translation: CASSPGRVAPLHF.

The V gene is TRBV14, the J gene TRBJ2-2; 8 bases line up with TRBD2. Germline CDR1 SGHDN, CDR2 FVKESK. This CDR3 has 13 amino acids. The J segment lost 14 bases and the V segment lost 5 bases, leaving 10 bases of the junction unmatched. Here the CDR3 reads CASSLEWTSSLFF. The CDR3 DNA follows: TGTGCCAGCAGCTTGGAGTGGACTAGCAGTCTGTTTTTT. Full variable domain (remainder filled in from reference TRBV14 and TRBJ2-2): EAGVTQFPSHSVIEKGQTVTLRCDPISGHDNLYWYRRVMGKEIKFLLHFVKESKQDESGMPNNRFLAERTGGTYSTLKVQPAELEDSGVYFCASSLEWTSSLFFGEGSRLTVL.

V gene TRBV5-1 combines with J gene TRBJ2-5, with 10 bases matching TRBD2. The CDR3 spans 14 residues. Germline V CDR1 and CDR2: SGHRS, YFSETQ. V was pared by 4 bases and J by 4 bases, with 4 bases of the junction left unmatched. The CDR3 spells CASSTAGGPETQYF. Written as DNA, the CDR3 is TGCGCCAGCAGCACAGCGGGGGGGCCAGAGACCCAGTACTTC.

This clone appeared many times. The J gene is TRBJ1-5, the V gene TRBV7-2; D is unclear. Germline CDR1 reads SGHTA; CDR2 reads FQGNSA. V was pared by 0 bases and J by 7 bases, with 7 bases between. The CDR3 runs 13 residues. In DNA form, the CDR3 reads TGTGCCAGCAGCTTAGCGCTACACCAGCCCCAGCATTTT. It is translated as CASSLALHQPQHF.

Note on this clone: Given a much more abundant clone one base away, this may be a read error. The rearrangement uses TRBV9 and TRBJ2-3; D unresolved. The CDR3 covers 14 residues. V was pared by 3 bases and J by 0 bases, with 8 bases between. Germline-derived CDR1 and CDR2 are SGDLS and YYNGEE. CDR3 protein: CASSALGSTDTQYF. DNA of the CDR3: TGTGCCAGCAGCGCGCTGGGAAGCACAGATACGCAGTATTTT.

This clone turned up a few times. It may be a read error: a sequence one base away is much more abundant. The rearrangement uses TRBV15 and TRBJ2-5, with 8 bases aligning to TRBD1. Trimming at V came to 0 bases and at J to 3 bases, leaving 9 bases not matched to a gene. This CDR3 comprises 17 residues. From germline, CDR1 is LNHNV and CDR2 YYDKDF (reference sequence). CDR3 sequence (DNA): TGTGCCACCAGCAGAGATCGGACAGGGTGGGGCAAAGAGACCCAGTACTTC. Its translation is CATSRDRTGWGKETQYF.

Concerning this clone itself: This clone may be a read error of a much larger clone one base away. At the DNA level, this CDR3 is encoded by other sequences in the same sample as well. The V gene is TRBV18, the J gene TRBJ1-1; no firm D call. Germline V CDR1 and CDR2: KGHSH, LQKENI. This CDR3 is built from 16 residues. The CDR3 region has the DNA TGCGCCAGCTCACCACCGGGTAGGCAGCTGAACACTGAAGCTTTCTTT. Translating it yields CASSPPGRQLNTEAFF.